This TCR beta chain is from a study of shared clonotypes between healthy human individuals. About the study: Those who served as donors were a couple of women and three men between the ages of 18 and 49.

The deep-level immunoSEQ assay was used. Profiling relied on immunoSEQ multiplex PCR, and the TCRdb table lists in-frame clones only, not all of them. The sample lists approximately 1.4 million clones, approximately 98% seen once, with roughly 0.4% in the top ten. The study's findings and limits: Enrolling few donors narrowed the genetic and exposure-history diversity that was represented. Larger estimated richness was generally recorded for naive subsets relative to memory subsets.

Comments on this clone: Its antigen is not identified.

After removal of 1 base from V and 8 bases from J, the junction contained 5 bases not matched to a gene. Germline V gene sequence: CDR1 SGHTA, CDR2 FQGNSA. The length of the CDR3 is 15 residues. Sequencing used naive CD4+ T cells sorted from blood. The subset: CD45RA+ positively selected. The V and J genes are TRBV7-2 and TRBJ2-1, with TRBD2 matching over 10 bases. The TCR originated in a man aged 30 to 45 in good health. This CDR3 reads CASSLDGTSVHEQFF. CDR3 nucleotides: TGTGCCAGCAGCTTAGACGGGACTAGCGTCCATGAGCAGTTCTTC.